This TCR beta chain was profiled in a study of blood T cell repertoires in COVID-19. Study-level information: Samples came from the United States, Italy and Spain, spanning acute and convalescent COVID-19. The cDNA or gDNA used as material had been derived from T cells, B-cell-depleted T cells, or PBMCs.

Many counts were recorded for this clone. Germline loops: CDR1 MDHEN, CDR2 SYDVKM. This CDR3 spans 15 amino acids. V gave up 5 bases and J gave up 4 bases; unmatched junction bases: 4. Authors' data handling: For nucleated cells, counts were estimated from reference gene primer amplification. The repertoire was sequenced with immunoSEQ multiplex PCR; TCRdb's copy has only in-frame clones and lacks some. Clone size and the V and J calls come from that table; the DNA yielded D and trimming. In the table there are roughly 250,000 clones, approximately 85% of which are singletons. Specimen: peripheral blood. The sequence was collected from a man in his forties or fifties with acute or convalescent COVID-19. The chain recombines TRBV28 with TRBJ2-7; 14 bases are shared with TRBD2. Written as DNA, the CDR3 is TGTGCCAGCAGTGGGACTAGCGGGAGTGTTTACGAGCAGTACTTC. Encoded protein: CASSGTSGSVYEQYF.